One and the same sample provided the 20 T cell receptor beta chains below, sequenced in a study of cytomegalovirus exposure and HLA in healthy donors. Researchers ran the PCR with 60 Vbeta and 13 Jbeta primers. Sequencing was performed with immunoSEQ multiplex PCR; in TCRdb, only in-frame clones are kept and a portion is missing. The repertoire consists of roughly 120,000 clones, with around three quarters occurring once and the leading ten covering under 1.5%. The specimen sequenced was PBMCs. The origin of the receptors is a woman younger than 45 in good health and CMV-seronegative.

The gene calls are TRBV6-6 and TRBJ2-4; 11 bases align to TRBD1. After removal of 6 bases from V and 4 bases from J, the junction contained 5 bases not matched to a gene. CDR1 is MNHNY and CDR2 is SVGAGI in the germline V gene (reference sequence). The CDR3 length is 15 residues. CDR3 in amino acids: CASSPGTGGKNIQYF. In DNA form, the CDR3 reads TGTGCCAGCAGCCCCGGGACAGGGGGAAAAAACATTCAGTACTTC.

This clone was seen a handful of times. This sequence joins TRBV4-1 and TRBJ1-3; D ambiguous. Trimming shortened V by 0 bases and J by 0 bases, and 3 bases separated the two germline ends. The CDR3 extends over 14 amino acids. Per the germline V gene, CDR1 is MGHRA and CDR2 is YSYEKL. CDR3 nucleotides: TGCGCCAGCAGCCAAGACAGCTCTGGAAACACCATATATTTT. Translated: CASSQDSSGNTIYF.

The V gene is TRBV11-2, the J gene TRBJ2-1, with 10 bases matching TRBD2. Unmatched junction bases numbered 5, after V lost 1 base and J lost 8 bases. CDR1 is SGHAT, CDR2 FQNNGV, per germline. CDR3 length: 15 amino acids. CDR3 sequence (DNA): TGTGCCAGCAGCTTAGGGGGGCTAGCGGGGGATGAGCAGTTCTTC. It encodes CASSLGGLAGDEQFF.

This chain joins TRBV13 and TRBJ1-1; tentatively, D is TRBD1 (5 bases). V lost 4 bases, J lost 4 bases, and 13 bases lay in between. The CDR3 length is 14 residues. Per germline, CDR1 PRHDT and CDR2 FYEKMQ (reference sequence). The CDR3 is CASSSQGGGTEAFF. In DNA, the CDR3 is TGTGCCAGCAGCTCGCAGGGAGGCGGCACTGAAGCTTTCTTT.

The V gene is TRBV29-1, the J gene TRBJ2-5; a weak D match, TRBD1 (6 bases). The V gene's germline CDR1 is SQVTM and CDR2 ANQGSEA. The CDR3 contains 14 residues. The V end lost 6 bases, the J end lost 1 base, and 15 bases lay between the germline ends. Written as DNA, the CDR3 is TGCAGCGTCCAGGGGACACTTCGCCAAGAGACCCAGTACTTC. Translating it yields CSVQGTLRQETQYF.

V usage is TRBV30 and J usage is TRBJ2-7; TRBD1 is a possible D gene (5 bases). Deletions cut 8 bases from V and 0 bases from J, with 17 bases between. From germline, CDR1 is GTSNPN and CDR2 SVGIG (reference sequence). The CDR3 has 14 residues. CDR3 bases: TGTGCCGGACGTTGGTACAGGCGCTCCTACGAGCAGTACTTC. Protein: CAGRWYRRSYEQYF.

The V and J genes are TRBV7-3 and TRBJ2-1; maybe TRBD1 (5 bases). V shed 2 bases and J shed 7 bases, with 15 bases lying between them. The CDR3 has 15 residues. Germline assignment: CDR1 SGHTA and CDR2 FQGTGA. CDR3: CASSLRAGYRNEQFF. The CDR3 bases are TGTGCCAGCAGCTTACGCGCAGGGTATAGGAATGAGCAGTTCTTC.

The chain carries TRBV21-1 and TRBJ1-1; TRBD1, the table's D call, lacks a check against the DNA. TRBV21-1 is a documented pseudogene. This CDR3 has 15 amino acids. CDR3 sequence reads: CASRPRTGLNTEAFF. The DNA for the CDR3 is TGTGCCAGCAGACCACGGACAGGGCTGAACACTGAAGCTTTCTTT.

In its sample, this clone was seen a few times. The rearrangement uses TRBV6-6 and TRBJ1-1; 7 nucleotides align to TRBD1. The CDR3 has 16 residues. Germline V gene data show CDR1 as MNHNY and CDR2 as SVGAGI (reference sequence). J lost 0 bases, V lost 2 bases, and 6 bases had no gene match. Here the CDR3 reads CASSYPDRVMNTEAFF. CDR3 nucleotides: TGTGCCAGCAGTTACCCCGACAGGGTCATGAACACTGAAGCTTTCTTT.

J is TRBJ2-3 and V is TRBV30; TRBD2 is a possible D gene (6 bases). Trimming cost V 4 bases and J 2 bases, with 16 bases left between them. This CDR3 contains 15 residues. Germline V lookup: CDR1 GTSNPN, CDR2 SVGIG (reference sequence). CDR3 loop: CAWTLDGGYTDTQYF. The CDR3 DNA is TGTGCCTGGACTTTGGACGGGGGATACACAGATACGCAGTATTTT.

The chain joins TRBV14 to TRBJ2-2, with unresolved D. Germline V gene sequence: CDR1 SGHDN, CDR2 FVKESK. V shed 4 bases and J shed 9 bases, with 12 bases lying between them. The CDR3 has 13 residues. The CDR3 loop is CASSLRPTRELFF. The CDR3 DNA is TGTGCCAGCAGCCTCCGCCCTACCCGGGAGCTGTTTTTT.

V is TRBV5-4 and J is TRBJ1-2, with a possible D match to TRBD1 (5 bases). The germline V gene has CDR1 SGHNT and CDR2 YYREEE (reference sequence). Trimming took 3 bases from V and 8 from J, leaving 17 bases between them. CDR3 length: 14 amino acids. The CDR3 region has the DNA TGTGCCAGCAGCTCTTGGGGCGGCGAACGCGGCTACACCTTC. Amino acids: CASSSWGGERGYTF.

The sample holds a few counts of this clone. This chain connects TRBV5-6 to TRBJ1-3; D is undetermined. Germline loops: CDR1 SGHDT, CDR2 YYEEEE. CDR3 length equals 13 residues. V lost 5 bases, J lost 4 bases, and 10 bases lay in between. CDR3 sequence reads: CASRPPGGNTIYF. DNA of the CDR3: TGTGCCAGCAGGCCGCCGGGAGGAAACACCATATATTTT.

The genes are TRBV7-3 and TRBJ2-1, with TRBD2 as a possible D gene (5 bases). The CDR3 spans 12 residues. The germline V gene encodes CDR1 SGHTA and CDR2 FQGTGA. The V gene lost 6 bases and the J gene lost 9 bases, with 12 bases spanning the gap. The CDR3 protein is CASRGEGVEQFF. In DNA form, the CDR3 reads TGTGCCAGCAGGGGCGAGGGAGTTGAGCAGTTCTTC.

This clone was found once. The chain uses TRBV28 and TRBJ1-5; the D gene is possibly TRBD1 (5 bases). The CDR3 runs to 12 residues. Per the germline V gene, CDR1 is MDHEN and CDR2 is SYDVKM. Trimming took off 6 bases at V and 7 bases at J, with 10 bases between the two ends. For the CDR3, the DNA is TGTGCCAGCAGGAGGGGAGGGCAGCCCCAGCATTTT. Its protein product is CASRRGGQPQHF.

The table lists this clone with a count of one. This CDR3 is CASEDPGRVRQAFF. The DNA for the CDR3 is TGTGCCAGTGAGGACCCGGGGAGGGTTCGCCAAGCTTTCTTT. The V call is TRBV19, the J call TRBJ1-1; no definite D call. The CDR3 extends over 14 amino acids. CDR1 and CDR2 (germline): LNHDA, SQIVND (reference sequence). V dropped 8 bases and J dropped 9 bases, with 22 bases sitting between them.

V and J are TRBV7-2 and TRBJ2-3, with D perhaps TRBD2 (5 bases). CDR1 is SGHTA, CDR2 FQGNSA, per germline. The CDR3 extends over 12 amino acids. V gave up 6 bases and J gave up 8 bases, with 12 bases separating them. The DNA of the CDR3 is TGTGCCAGCAGATATCCCGGAGGTACGCAGTATTTT. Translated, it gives CASRYPGGTQYF.

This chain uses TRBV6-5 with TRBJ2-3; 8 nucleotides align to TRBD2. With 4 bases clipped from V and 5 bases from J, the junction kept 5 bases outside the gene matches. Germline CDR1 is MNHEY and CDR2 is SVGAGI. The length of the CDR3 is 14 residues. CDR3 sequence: CASSSSGPLDTQYF. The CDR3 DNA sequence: TGTGCCAGCAGTTCTAGCGGGCCGCTAGATACGCAGTATTTT.

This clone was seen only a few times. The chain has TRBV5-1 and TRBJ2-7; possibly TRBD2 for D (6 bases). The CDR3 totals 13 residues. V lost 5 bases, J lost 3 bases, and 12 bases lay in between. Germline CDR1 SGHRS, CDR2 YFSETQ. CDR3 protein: CASRPEGNYEQYF. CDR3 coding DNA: TGCGCCAGCAGACCGGAGGGGAACTACGAGCAGTACTTC.

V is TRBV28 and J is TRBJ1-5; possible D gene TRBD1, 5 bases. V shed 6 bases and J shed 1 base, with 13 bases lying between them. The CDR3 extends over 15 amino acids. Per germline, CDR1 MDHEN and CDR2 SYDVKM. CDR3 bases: TGTGCCAGCAGACCTGGGGGGGTGAGCAATCAGCCCCAGCATTTT. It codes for CASRPGGVSNQPQHF.